The entry below gives a single T cell receptor (beta chain) sequence along with its context. Its antigen is undetermined. Patients sequenced had flow cytometry evidence of CD8+CD57+ cell expansion. Each patient had severe acquired aplastic anemia. V gave up 3 bases and J gave up 4 bases; unmatched junction bases: 15. CDR1 and CDR2 from the germline V gene are DFQATT and SNEGSKA (reference sequence). The CDR3 is made up of 19 amino acids. Both TCR beta VDJ combination and CDR3 sequence profiling were carried out. Genomic DNA was the template for this profiling. Via MiXCR, TCRdb re-called the reads, giving one row per CDR3 protein. This repertoire shows around 430,000 distinct CDR3 sequences, around 33% found once; its top ten account for less than 1%. The data were taken from a study of CD8+CD57+ T cells in acquired aplastic anemia. Study-wide points: In CD8+ cells, Simpson's diversity showed no significant difference between patients and controls. Around 29 CD8+ CDR3 sequences were shared between patients and controls.

The V gene is TRBV20-1, the J gene TRBJ2-2, with 12 positions matching TRBD2. The origin of this receptor is a human donor with aplastic anemia. Sequences were obtained from sorted CD4+, CD8+, or CD8+CD57+ T cells (not recorded which) from PBMCs. The CDR3 reads CSASPPPGRLAGATGELFF. The CDR3 nucleotides read TGCAGTGCTAGTCCCCCGCCGGGACGACTAGCGGGAGCCACCGGGGAGCTGTTTTTT.